The 2 T cell receptor beta chains presented below share a single source sample, sequenced in a study of T cell responses to AZD1222 COVID-19 vaccine. Clones were sequenced by immunoSEQ multiplex PCR, and TCRdb holds only the in-frame ones, with some missing. The table has approximately 99,000 clones, approximately 90% seen once; the top ten hold roughly 3.2%. The material was peripheral blood, obtained on day 0 of MenACWY control vaccination. The source is an adult in good health.

The CDR3 DNA reads as TGTGCCAGCAGGTGGGACACTGAAGCTTTCTTT. Translation gives CASRWDTEAFF. This chain joins TRBV21-1 and TRBJ1-1. TRBV21-1 is flagged as a pseudogene. The CDR3 has 11 amino acids.

The CDR3 DNA sequence: TGCGCCAGCAGCCATGGGGTATTAGGAGGCGGGAGGGAAAAACTGTTTTTT. Translation gives CASSHGVLGGGREKLFF. V gene TRBV4-1 combines with J gene TRBJ1-4; D gene unclear. Trimming took off 3 bases at V and 8 bases at J, with 22 bases between the two ends. CDR1 is MGHRA, CDR2 YSYEKL, per germline. The CDR3 loop spans 17 amino acids.